These T cell receptor beta chains were read from a single sample in a study of CD8 T cells in ankylosing spondylitis. MiXCR, run by TCRdb on the 5' RACE reads, gives a single entry per CDR3 protein. The sample lists approximately 240,000 distinct CDR3 sequences; roughly a quarter were seen once. Sequencing input: blood, either unsorted or a sorted T cell fraction (not recorded which). Every receptor here comes from a male donor with ankylosing spondylitis or in good health (not recorded which). The CDR3 runs from the conserved cysteine through the conserved F or W. A D gene is named only where the DNA matches it firmly. The size of a clone is reported for some rows only, either as once, few or many, or as a class for expanded clones.

d_call: .
cdr3_length: 13
j_call: TRBJ1-4
clone_size: few
v_call: TRBV18
cdr3_aa: CASSPGPREKLFF
cdr3_nt: TGTGCCAGCTCACCGGGACCCCGGGAAAAACTGTTTTTT

d_call: TRBD1
cdr3_length: 15
j_call: TRBJ2-3
clone_size: many
v_call: TRBV29-1
cdr3_aa: CSVVPDRGGSDTQYF
cdr3_nt: TGCAGCGTTGTGCCGGACAGGGGCGGGTCAGATACGCAGTATTTT

d_call: TRBD2
cdr3_length: 16
j_call: TRBJ2-1
clone_size: .
v_call: TRBV10-3
cdr3_aa: CAISEGLAGGYREQFF
cdr3_nt: TGTGCCATCAGTGAGGGACTAGCGGGGGGCTACCGAGAGCAGTTCTTC

d_call: .
cdr3_length: 15
j_call: TRBJ1-5
clone_size: many
v_call: TRBV6-1
cdr3_aa: CASRTGGAGNQPQHF
cdr3_nt: TGTGCCAGCAGGACTGGGGGGGCTGGCAATCAGCCCCAGCATTTT

d_call: .
cdr3_length: 13
j_call: TRBJ2-7
clone_size: few
v_call: TRBV12-3/TRBV12-4
cdr3_aa: CASSLIVGYEQYF
cdr3_nt: TGTGCCAGCAGTTTGATTGTCGGCTACGAGCAGTACTTC

d_call: .
cdr3_length: 16
j_call: TRBJ2-3
clone_size: .
v_call: TRBV24-1
cdr3_aa: CATSDLRGGATDTQYF
cdr3_nt: TGTGCCACCAGTGATTTGCGCGGGGGCGCAACAGATACGCAGTATTTT

d_call: .
cdr3_length: 14
j_call: TRBJ2-2
clone_size: many
v_call: TRBV20-1
cdr3_aa: CSAGQRANTGELFF
cdr3_nt: TGCAGTGCCGGTCAGCGGGCGAACACCGGGGAGCTGTTTTTT

d_call: TRBD1
cdr3_length: 14
j_call: TRBJ2-5
clone_size: many
v_call: TRBV20-1
cdr3_aa: CSARQDRAEETQYF
cdr3_nt: TGCAGTGCTAGACAGGACAGGGCGGAGGAGACCCAGTACTTC

d_call: TRBD1
cdr3_length: 14
j_call: TRBJ2-5
clone_size: few
v_call: TRBV6-5
cdr3_aa: CASSYPGTGGTQYF
cdr3_nt: TGTGCCAGCAGTTATCCCGGGACAGGGGGGACCCAGTACTTC

d_call: .
cdr3_length: 12
j_call: TRBJ2-3
clone_size: few
v_call: TRBV6-5
cdr3_aa: CASMRMGDTQYF
cdr3_nt: TGTGCCAGCATGAGGATGGGGGATACGCAGTATTTT

d_call: .
cdr3_length: 15
j_call: TRBJ2-7
clone_size: .
v_call: TRBV11-2
cdr3_aa: CASSSTRGPLHEQYF
cdr3_nt: TGTGCCAGCAGCTCCACTCGGGGGCCCCTTCACGAGCAGTACTTC

d_call: .
cdr3_length: 13
j_call: TRBJ2-5
clone_size: .
v_call: TRBV29-1
cdr3_aa: CSVESFPKETQYF
cdr3_nt: TGCAGCGTTGAATCCTTCCCAAAAGAGACCCAGTACTTC

d_call: .
cdr3_length: 15
j_call: TRBJ2-2
clone_size: .
v_call: TRBV5-5
cdr3_aa: CASSSGTPGSGELFF
cdr3_nt: TGTGCCAGCAGCTCCGGGACCCCGGGATCGGGGGAGCTGTTTTTT

d_call: .
cdr3_length: 13
j_call: TRBJ2-3
clone_size: .
v_call: TRBV2
cdr3_aa: CANSERGTDTQYF
cdr3_nt: TGTGCCAACTCAGAGAGGGGCACAGATACGCAGTATTTT

d_call: .
cdr3_length: 12
j_call: TRBJ1-2
clone_size: many
v_call: TRBV20-1
cdr3_aa: CSAPGTNYGYTF
cdr3_nt: TGCAGTGCTCCTGGGACTAACTATGGCTACACCTTC

d_call: .
cdr3_length: 12
j_call: TRBJ2-5
clone_size: .
v_call: TRBV2
cdr3_aa: CASGRGVETQYF
cdr3_nt: TGTGCCAGCGGCCGAGGGGTCGAGACCCAGTACTTC

d_call: .
cdr3_length: 15
j_call: TRBJ2-3
clone_size: .
v_call: TRBV6-1
cdr3_aa: CASTNRWGSTDTQYF
cdr3_nt: TGTGCCAGCACAAACCGGTGGGGCAGCACAGATACGCAGTATTTT

d_call: .
cdr3_length: 12
j_call: TRBJ2-5
clone_size: .
v_call: TRBV29-1
cdr3_aa: CSVDQGRETQYF
cdr3_nt: TGCAGCGTTGATCAAGGGCGTGAGACCCAGTACTTC

d_call: .
cdr3_length: 15
j_call: TRBJ2-2
clone_size: .
v_call: TRBV10-3
cdr3_aa: CAIMAGTPLTGELFF
cdr3_nt: TGTGCCATCATGGCCGGGACACCTCTGACCGGGGAGCTGTTTTTT

d_call: .
cdr3_length: 13
j_call: TRBJ1-1
clone_size: few
v_call: TRBV20-1
cdr3_aa: CSATGPAEYEAFF
cdr3_nt: TGCAGTGCTACCGGGCCAGCGGAATATGAAGCTTTCTTT

d_call: .
cdr3_length: 12
j_call: TRBJ2-3
clone_size: many
v_call: TRBV2
cdr3_aa: CASSEGTETQYF
cdr3_nt: TGTGCCAGCAGTGAAGGGACGGAAACGCAGTATTTT

d_call: .
cdr3_length: 16
j_call: TRBJ1-2
clone_size: few
v_call: TRBV15
cdr3_aa: CATSRDRPRTNYGYTF
cdr3_nt: TGTGCCACCAGCAGAGATCGACCCAGGACTAACTATGGCTACACCTTC